This is a list of T cell receptor beta chains from one sample in a study of T-cell memory formation after mild COVID-19. A single record per CDR3 protein comes from TCRdb applying MiXCR to the 5' RACE reads. The sample carries 450,000 to 650,000 distinct CDR3 sequences, 20% recorded once. The specimen was PBMCs or a T cell subset sorted from them (not recorded which). Receptor source: an adult woman who had mild COVID-19 (a few samples of this study predate the infection). Cell type and time point are not known. Both conserved end residues are part of each CDR3. Each record gives: J gene, D gene, clone size, V gene, CDR3 protein, CDR3 DNA. D genes are given only for firm matches. Clone size is shown for a subset of rows, as once, few, many or a class of expanded clone.

>TRBJ1-2|TRBD1|few|TRBV5-6
CASSLGTGVSRGYTF
TGTGCCAGCAGCTTGGGGACAGGGGTCTCGCGTGGCTACACCTTC
>TRBJ2-3|.|few|TRBV9
CASSDTLGRVAADTQYF
TGTGCCAGCAGCGATACGCTCGGTAGGGTTGCGGCAGATACGCAGTATTTT
>TRBJ1-5|.|.|TRBV19
CASKAEEWSNQPQHF
TGTGCCAGTAAAGCAGAAGAATGGAGCAATCAGCCCCAGCATTTT
>TRBJ2-3|TRBD1|few|TRBV4-1
CASSQDPSGRGLTDTQYF
TGCGCCAGCAGCCAAGATCCCAGTGGCAGGGGGTTAACAGATACGCAGTATTTT
>TRBJ2-1|TRBD2|few|TRBV5-1
CASSLERGNNNEQFF
TGCGCCAGCAGCTTGGAGCGGGGGAACAACAATGAGCAGTTCTTC
>TRBJ2-1|.|.|TRBV6-2/TRBV6-3
CASSSHTGREGYNEQFF
TGTGCCAGCAGTTCCCATACAGGGAGGGAGGGTTACAATGAGCAGTTCTTC
>TRBJ2-7|.|few|TRBV19
CASSGYDSYEQYF
TGTGCCAGTAGCGGGTACGATTCCTACGAGCAGTACTTC
>TRBJ2-5|.|.|TRBV18
CASSPTAAETQYF
TGTGCCAGCTCTCCCACAGCCGCGGAGACCCAGTACTTC
>TRBJ2-7|.|few|TRBV5-1
CASSFLGEGARDEQYF
TGCGCCAGCAGCTTCCTGGGGGAGGGGGCGCGGGACGAGCAGTACTTC
>TRBJ2-3|TRBD2|.|TRBV12-3/TRBV12-4
CASSPRLAGSIGDTQYF
TGTGCCAGCAGTCCCCGACTAGCGGGTTCCATCGGGGATACGCAGTATTTT
>TRBJ2-7|.|.|TRBV7-2
CASSFFGAYEQYF
TGTGCCAGCAGCTTCTTTGGAGCCTACGAGCAGTACTTC
>TRBJ2-1|TRBD2|.|TRBV14
CASSQEWRGAYNEQFF
TGTGCCAGCAGCCAAGAATGGCGGGGGGCCTACAATGAGCAGTTCTTC
>TRBJ1-2|.|.|TRBV5-6
CASSLALGAGVNGYTF
TGTGCCAGCAGCTTGGCCCTGGGGGCAGGGGTAAATGGCTACACCTTC
>TRBJ2-1|TRBD2|.|TRBV7-9
CASSLSGGSGGEQFF
TGTGCCAGCAGCTTAAGCGGCGGGAGTGGAGGTGAGCAGTTCTTC
>TRBJ2-7|.|.|TRBV7-3
CASSLTEGEQYF
TGTGCCAGCAGCTTAACCGAGGGCGAGCAGTACTTC
>TRBJ1-4|TRBD1|.|TRBV6-1
CASSPTGGEEKLFF
TGTGCCAGCAGTCCTACAGGGGGAGAGGAAAAACTGTTTTTT
>TRBJ1-2|.|.|TRBV7-9
CASSLAGQSANYGYTF
TGTGCCAGCAGCTTAGCGGGGCAGAGCGCTAACTATGGCTACACCTTC
>TRBJ1-6|.|.|TRBV12-3/TRBV12-4
CASFRAGSTSPLHF
TGTGCCTCCTTTCGGGCGGGCAGCACTTCACCCCTCCACTTT
>TRBJ2-5|TRBD2|.|TRBV11-3
CASSSRTSGRDYETQYF
TGTGCCAGCAGCTCCCGGACTAGCGGGAGGGACTATGAGACCCAGTACTTC
>TRBJ1-6|.|.|TRBV11-2
CASSSLDSVNSPLHF
TGTGCCAGCAGCTCTTTGGACAGCGTCAATTCACCCCTCCACTTT
>TRBJ2-2|.|.|TRBV6-5
CASSLPTDPNTGELFF
TGTGCCAGCAGTTTACCGACAGATCCGAACACCGGGGAGCTGTTTTTT
>TRBJ2-5|TRBD2|many|TRBV5-1
CASSLAGGETQYF
TGTGCCAGCAGCTTGGCGGGGGGAGAGACCCAGTACTTC
>TRBJ2-3|.|.|TRBV9
CASSVGETDTQYF
TGTGCCAGCAGCGTTGGGGAAACAGATACGCAGTATTTT
>TRBJ2-7|.|few|TRBV4-1
CASSQDRFNYEQYF
TGCGCCAGCAGCCAAGACCGGTTTAACTACGAGCAGTACTTC
>TRBJ1-4|.|few|TRBV3-1
CASSQGAEIEKLFF
TGTGCCAGCAGCCAAGGTGCCGAAATTGAAAAACTGTTTTTT
>TRBJ2-7|TRBD1|few|TRBV27
CASSLGQATGEQYF
TGTGCCAGCAGTCTTGGACAGGCGACGGGTGAGCAGTACTTC
>TRBJ1-2|.|.|TRBV12-3/TRBV12-4
CASGRSYGYNF
TGTGCCAGCGGCAGATCCTATGGCTACAACTTC